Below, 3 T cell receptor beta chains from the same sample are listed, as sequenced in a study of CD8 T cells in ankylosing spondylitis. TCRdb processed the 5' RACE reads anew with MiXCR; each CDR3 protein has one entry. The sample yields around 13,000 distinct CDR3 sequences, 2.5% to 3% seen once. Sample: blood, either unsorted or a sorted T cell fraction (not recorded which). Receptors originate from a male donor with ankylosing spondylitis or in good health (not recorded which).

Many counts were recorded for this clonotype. The CDR3 nucleotides read TGTGCCAGCACCTGGGGCCGTAACACCGGGGAGCTGTTTTTT. It codes for CASTWGRNTGELFF. The genes are TRBV9 and TRBJ2-2; D may be TRBD1 (5 bases). With 6 bases removed from V and 2 bases from J, the gap between germline ends came to 11 bases. In germline, CDR1 is SGDLS, CDR2 YYNGEE. CDR3 size: 14 residues.

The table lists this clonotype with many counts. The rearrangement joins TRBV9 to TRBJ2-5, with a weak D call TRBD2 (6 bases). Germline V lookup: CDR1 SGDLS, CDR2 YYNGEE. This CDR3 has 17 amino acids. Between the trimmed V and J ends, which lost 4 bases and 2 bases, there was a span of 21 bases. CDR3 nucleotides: TGTGCCAGCAGCCCCTACCGTGGGGATCTAGCGCAAGAGACCCAGTACTTC. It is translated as CASSPYRGDLAQETQYF. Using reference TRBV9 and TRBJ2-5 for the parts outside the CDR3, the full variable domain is DSGVTQTPKHLITATGQRVTLRCSPRSGDLSVYWYQQSLDQGLQFLIQYYNGEERAKGNILERFSAQQFPDLHSELNLSSLELGDSALYFCASSPYRGDLAQETQYFGPGTRLLVL.

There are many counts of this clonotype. The CDR3 DNA follows: TGTGCCAGCAGCGGAGGAAGGGACACTGAAGCTTTCTTT. Protein sequence: CASSGGRDTEAFF. The V gene is TRBV9, the J gene TRBJ1-1; D remains unclear. V dropped 3 bases and J dropped 3 bases, with 9 bases sitting between them. This CDR3 comprises 13 residues. In germline, CDR1 is SGDLS, CDR2 YYNGEE.